Listed below are T cell receptor beta chains from one sample, sequenced in a study of T cell repertoires in cytomegalovirus infection. TCRdb called the reads again in MiXCR, with one record for every CDR3 protein. The sample holds roughly 500,000 distinct CDR3 sequences, 16% seen once. The source material was CD8+ T cells from PBMCs. The receptors originated from a human donor in good health (CMV status not recorded). Some clones in this sample may be carry-over from other donors' samples. Each CDR3 is given with its conserved first and last residue. D genes are given only for firm matches. Size tells how often a clone was seen (once, few, many) or the class of an expanded clone, and some rows leave it out.

V gene: TRBV4-2; clone size: many; CDR3 length: 17; J gene: TRBJ2-1; D gene: .; CDR3 DNA: TGTGCCAGCAGCCAAGATGGTGGGACGGAGTCCTACAATGAGCAGTTCTTC; CDR3 protein: CASSQDGGTESYNEQFF
V gene: TRBV7-9; clone size: many; CDR3 length: 13; J gene: TRBJ1-2; D gene: .; CDR3 DNA: TGTGCCAGCAGCACGGGACTTAACTATGGCTACACCTTC; CDR3 protein: CASSTGLNYGYTF
V gene: TRBV20-1; clone size: once; CDR3 length: 15; J gene: TRBJ1-5; D gene: TRBD1; CDR3 DNA: TGCAGTGCTAGTGCGACAGGGCTTAGCAATCAGCCCCAGCATTTT; CDR3 protein: CSASATGLSNQPQHF
V gene: TRBV5-1; clone size: few; CDR3 length: 16; J gene: TRBJ2-3; D gene: .; CDR3 DNA: TGCGCCAGCAGCTTTGGGGGAGAGTTACGCACAGATACGCAGTATTTT; CDR3 protein: CASSFGGELRTDTQYF
V gene: TRBV27; clone size: few; CDR3 length: 15; J gene: TRBJ1-2; D gene: .; CDR3 DNA: TGTGCCAGCAGTCCCTGGGCAGGGGCTAACTATGGCTACACCTTC; CDR3 protein: CASSPWAGANYGYTF
V gene: TRBV27; clone size: .; CDR3 length: 16; J gene: TRBJ2-1; D gene: TRBD1; CDR3 DNA: TGTGCCAGCAGTTTGTTGAAGGGCAGGGGGTACAATGAGCAGTTCTTC; CDR3 protein: CASSLLKGRGYNEQFF
V gene: TRBV2; clone size: .; CDR3 length: 19; J gene: TRBJ2-3; D gene: TRBD2; CDR3 DNA: TGTGCCAGCAGTGCTTTGACTAGCGGTGATGAAACTAGCACAGATACGCAGTATTTT; CDR3 protein: CASSALTSGDETSTDTQYF
V gene: TRBV27; clone size: .; CDR3 length: 13; J gene: TRBJ2-7; D gene: .; CDR3 DNA: TGTGCCAGCAGTCGGGGCCAGTCCTACGAGCAGTACTTC; CDR3 protein: CASSRGQSYEQYF
V gene: TRBV6-1; clone size: .; CDR3 length: 15; J gene: TRBJ2-3; D gene: TRBD2; CDR3 DNA: TGTGCCAGCAAAGTGCGGGAGGGCCGTGTTGATACGCAGTATTTT; CDR3 protein: CASKVREGRVDTQYF
V gene: TRBV20-1; clone size: few; CDR3 length: 11; J gene: TRBJ1-1; D gene: .; CDR3 DNA: TGCAGTGCTAGAGCGGGGACTGAAGCTTTCTTT; CDR3 protein: CSARAGTEAFF
V gene: TRBV12-3/TRBV12-4; clone size: .; CDR3 length: 13; J gene: TRBJ2-7; D gene: .; CDR3 DNA: TGTGCCAGCAGTTTTCGTAAAGGCGGCGAGCAGTACTTC; CDR3 protein: CASSFRKGGEQYF
V gene: TRBV28; clone size: many; CDR3 length: 17; J gene: TRBJ2-7; D gene: .; CDR3 DNA: TGTGCCAGCAGCTGGCCTTCCGGGGGGCTCAAAGCCTACGAGCAGTACTTC; CDR3 protein: CASSWPSGGLKAYEQYF
V gene: TRBV27; clone size: .; CDR3 length: 14; J gene: TRBJ2-7; D gene: .; CDR3 DNA: TGTGCCAGCAGTTTTGGGGGAGGAAAATACGAGCAGTACTTC; CDR3 protein: CASSFGGGKYEQYF
V gene: TRBV27; clone size: few; CDR3 length: 12; J gene: TRBJ1-1; D gene: .; CDR3 DNA: TGTGCCAGCTGGGGGGGGGCTTGGGAAGCTTTCTTT; CDR3 protein: CASWGGAWEAFF
V gene: TRBV7-8; clone size: many; CDR3 length: 17; J gene: TRBJ2-5; D gene: TRBD2; CDR3 DNA: TGTGCCACCCTAAGGGGCCTAGCGGGAGGCTCCCCAGAGACCCAGTACTTC; CDR3 protein: CATLRGLAGGSPETQYF
V gene: TRBV6-2/TRBV6-3; clone size: .; CDR3 length: 15; J gene: TRBJ1-1; D gene: TRBD1; CDR3 DNA: TGTGCCAGCAGTTACGTCAGGGGGAAAAACACTGAAGCTTTCTTT; CDR3 protein: CASSYVRGKNTEAFF
V gene: TRBV11-2; clone size: many; CDR3 length: 12; J gene: TRBJ2-1; D gene: .; CDR3 DNA: TGTGCCAGCAGCGGTAGCGTACGAGAGCAGTTCTTC; CDR3 protein: CASSGSVREQFF
V gene: TRBV4-2; clone size: many; CDR3 length: 17; J gene: TRBJ2-1; D gene: TRBD2; CDR3 DNA: TGTGCCAGCAGCCAAGGAGCGCCGGGACTAGGGGGCAATGAGCAGTTCTTC; CDR3 protein: CASSQGAPGLGGNEQFF
V gene: TRBV20-1; clone size: few; CDR3 length: 13; J gene: TRBJ2-7; D gene: .; CDR3 DNA: TGCAGTGCTGAGACGGGGGCGGGTTACGAGCAGTACTTC; CDR3 protein: CSAETGAGYEQYF
V gene: TRBV4-1; clone size: few; CDR3 length: 15; J gene: TRBJ1-2; D gene: .; CDR3 DNA: TGCGCCAGCAGCCAAGGGGAAGCGAACCTAAGCGGCTACACCTTC; CDR3 protein: CASSQGEANLSGYTF
V gene: TRBV6-8; clone size: many; CDR3 length: 14; J gene: TRBJ2-5; D gene: .; CDR3 DNA: TGTGCCAGCAGTTACCCAGACAGGAAAGAGACCCAGTACTTC; CDR3 protein: CASSYPDRKETQYF
V gene: TRBV2; clone size: .; CDR3 length: 14; J gene: TRBJ2-7; D gene: .; CDR3 DNA: TGTGCCAGCAGTGAAGGGCTAACCCCCTACGAGCAGTACTTC; CDR3 protein: CASSEGLTPYEQYF
V gene: TRBV7-8; clone size: many; CDR3 length: 17; J gene: TRBJ2-7; D gene: TRBD2; CDR3 DNA: TGTGCCAGCAGCCCGCGGCGGGCTAGCGGGAGCCCCTACGAGCAGTACTTC; CDR3 protein: CASSPRRASGSPYEQYF
V gene: TRBV29-1; clone size: few; CDR3 length: 13; J gene: TRBJ1-1; D gene: TRBD1; CDR3 DNA: TGCAGCGTTTACCGGGACAGGGGCACTGAAGCTTTCTTT; CDR3 protein: CSVYRDRGTEAFF
V gene: TRBV20-1; clone size: .; CDR3 length: 15; J gene: TRBJ1-5; D gene: TRBD1; CDR3 DNA: TGCAGTGCTAGAGATCGTCGACAGGGTGGTCAGCCCCAGCATTTT; CDR3 protein: CSARDRRQGGQPQHF
V gene: TRBV20-1; clone size: .; CDR3 length: 15; J gene: TRBJ1-2; D gene: .; CDR3 DNA: TGCAGTGCCCGGACGGAGGATGGGGCCCTCTATGGCTACACCTTC; CDR3 protein: CSARTEDGALYGYTF
V gene: TRBV29-1; clone size: .; CDR3 length: 11; J gene: TRBJ1-2; D gene: .; CDR3 DNA: TGCAGCGCGTGGACAGAACATGGCTACACCTTC; CDR3 protein: CSAWTEHGYTF
V gene: TRBV28; clone size: many; CDR3 length: 15; J gene: TRBJ2-1; D gene: .; CDR3 DNA: TGTGCCAGCATGCCCAGGGGAGGGCCAGGGAATGAGCAGTTCTTC; CDR3 protein: CASMPRGGPGNEQFF
V gene: TRBV19; clone size: few; CDR3 length: 15; J gene: TRBJ2-1; D gene: TRBD1; CDR3 DNA: TGTGCCAGTAGTATGACGGACAGGGCTTCTAATGAGCAGTTCTTC; CDR3 protein: CASSMTDRASNEQFF
V gene: TRBV5-6; clone size: many; CDR3 length: 14; J gene: TRBJ2-5; D gene: .; CDR3 DNA: TGTGCCAGCAGCTTGGGCAGCGAGCGAGAGACCCAGTACTTC; CDR3 protein: CASSLGSERETQYF
V gene: TRBV11-2; clone size: .; CDR3 length: 16; J gene: TRBJ2-1; D gene: .; CDR3 DNA: TGTGCCAGCAGCTCCTTTGGGGCGGGGGCCCACTATGAGCAGTTCTTC; CDR3 protein: CASSSFGAGAHYEQFF
V gene: TRBV6-5; clone size: .; CDR3 length: 17; J gene: TRBJ1-3; D gene: .; CDR3 DNA: TGTGCCAGCAGTAACCCTCATGAGGAAGACTCTGGAAACACCATATATTTT; CDR3 protein: CASSNPHEEDSGNTIYF
V gene: TRBV19; clone size: .; CDR3 length: 15; J gene: TRBJ2-5; D gene: TRBD2; CDR3 DNA: TGTGCCAGTAGCTTTTCAGCGGGAGCTTTGGAGACCCAGTACTTC; CDR3 protein: CASSFSAGALETQYF
V gene: TRBV7-9; clone size: few; CDR3 length: 12; J gene: TRBJ2-5; D gene: TRBD2; CDR3 DNA: TGTGCCAGCAGCCCCGGAGCGGGAGGCCCAAACTTC; CDR3 protein: CASSPGAGGPNF
V gene: TRBV5-6; clone size: few; CDR3 length: 17; J gene: TRBJ2-3; D gene: .; CDR3 DNA: TGTGCCAGCAGCTTGGCTCCGACAGTACCTAGCACAGATACGCAGTATTTT; CDR3 protein: CASSLAPTVPSTDTQYF
V gene: TRBV2; clone size: few; CDR3 length: 15; J gene: TRBJ1-1; D gene: .; CDR3 DNA: TGTGCCAGCAGTTCGGAACAGGGTGGAAGGACTGAAGCTTTCTTT; CDR3 protein: CASSSEQGGRTEAFF
V gene: TRBV11-2; clone size: few; CDR3 length: 15; J gene: TRBJ2-3; D gene: TRBD1; CDR3 DNA: TGTGCCAGCAGCTTCCGGGACAGGGGTGGTGATACGCAGTATTTT; CDR3 protein: CASSFRDRGGDTQYF
V gene: TRBV5-7; clone size: .; CDR3 length: 13; J gene: TRBJ2-1; D gene: .; CDR3 DNA: TGTGCCAGCAGCTTGAGCACTTACCATGAGCAGTTCTTC; CDR3 protein: CASSLSTYHEQFF
V gene: TRBV7-8; clone size: .; CDR3 length: 12; J gene: TRBJ1-1; D gene: .; CDR3 DNA: TGTGCCAGCAGCTTGGGGGACACTTTAGCTTTCTTT; CDR3 protein: CASSLGDTLAFF
V gene: TRBV13; clone size: .; CDR3 length: 14; J gene: TRBJ2-7; D gene: TRBD2; CDR3 DNA: TGTGCCAGCGGAGAGCGGGGGGTGGCCTACGAGCAGTACTTC; CDR3 protein: CASGERGVAYEQYF
V gene: TRBV6-1; clone size: many; CDR3 length: 13; J gene: TRBJ2-1; D gene: TRBD2; CDR3 DNA: TGTGCCGTTCGCCGGGAGGCAAGTAATGAGCAGTTCTTC; CDR3 protein: CAVRREASNEQFF
V gene: TRBV29-1; clone size: few; CDR3 length: 14; J gene: TRBJ2-7; D gene: .; CDR3 DNA: TGCAGCGTTAACCTCCGGGGCAGAACTTACGAGCAGTACTTC; CDR3 protein: CSVNLRGRTYEQYF
V gene: TRBV28; clone size: many; CDR3 length: 19; J gene: TRBJ2-1; D gene: .; CDR3 DNA: TGTGCCAGCAGTTCTTTACCCCCAGGGCCCAGGAGCTCCTACAATGAGCAGTTCTTC; CDR3 protein: CASSSLPPGPRSSYNEQFF
V gene: TRBV9; clone size: few; CDR3 length: 15; J gene: TRBJ2-7; D gene: .; CDR3 DNA: TGTGCCAGCAGCGTAGGGGCAGAAATGGCCTACGAGCAGTACTTC; CDR3 protein: CASSVGAEMAYEQYF
V gene: TRBV4-1; clone size: .; CDR3 length: 16; J gene: TRBJ2-7; D gene: .; CDR3 DNA: TGTGCCAGCAGCCAAGAGATAGCGGATACCTCCTACGAGCAGTACTTC; CDR3 protein: CASSQEIADTSYEQYF
V gene: TRBV11-2; clone size: many; CDR3 length: 13; J gene: TRBJ1-1; D gene: .; CDR3 DNA: TGTGCCAGCAGCTTCAGCCCGAACACTGAAGCTTTCTTT; CDR3 protein: CASSFSPNTEAFF
V gene: TRBV7-9; clone size: .; CDR3 length: 19; J gene: TRBJ2-3; D gene: TRBD2; CDR3 DNA: TGTGCCAGCAACCGAGCTCGATCGGGGGGGCCAACTAGCACAGATACGCAGTATTTT; CDR3 protein: CASNRARSGGPTSTDTQYF
V gene: TRBV6-1; clone size: many; CDR3 length: 15; J gene: TRBJ2-5; D gene: TRBD2; CDR3 DNA: TGTGCCAGCAGTGTCCTAGCGGGGCAGCAAGAGACCCAGTACTTC; CDR3 protein: CASSVLAGQQETQYF